The rows below give T cell receptor beta chains drawn from one sample of a study of Ad26.COV2.S vaccination and SARS-CoV-2 variants. TCRdb keeps only in-frame clones here, not all; method: immunoSEQ multiplex PCR. The sample has under 150,000 clones, 75% to 90% seen once; the top ten hold less than 6%. The sample in question was peripheral blood, obtained after recovery from COVID-19. The receptors were gathered from a human donor who had recovered from COVID-19. Both conserved end residues are part of each CDR3. Fields, in order: V gene, J gene, clone size, D gene, CDR3 protein, CDR3 DNA. The D gene is left open where the match is weak. Where a row states a size, it is once, few, many or the class of an expanded clone; other rows omit it.

TRBV7-2	TRBJ2-1	-	TRBD2	CASSLPLAGELSSYNEQFF	TGTGCCAGCAGCCTCCCACTAGCGGGGGAGCTGAGCTCCTACAATGAGCAGTTCTTC
TRBV24-1	TRBJ2-5	-	TRBD1	CATRNNRGSMRETQYF	TGTGCCACCAGGAACAACAGGGGTTCTATGAGAGAGACCCAGTACTTC
TRBV6-5	TRBJ2-3	-	-	CASSYKGTSYTDTQYF	TGTGCCAGCAGTTACAAGGGAACCAGCTACACAGATACGCAGTATTTT
TRBV19	TRBJ1-5	-	TRBD1	CASSIGATGIQPQHF	TGTGCCAGTAGTATAGGTGCGACAGGGATTCAGCCCCAGCATTTT
TRBV30	TRBJ1-2	-	TRBD1	CAWRTEQGALHPYYGYTF	TGTGCCTGGAGGACTGAACAGGGGGCGTTACACCCATACTATGGCTACACCTTC
TRBV7-6	TRBJ1-1	-	TRBD1	CASSYGQDTEAFF	TGTGCCAGCAGCTACGGACAGGACACTGAAGCTTTCTTT
TRBV4-1	TRBJ2-7	-	TRBD2	CASSQLPGLAGASLYEQYF	TGCGCCAGCAGCCAGCTGCCGGGACTAGCGGGGGCGAGCCTCTACGAGCAGTACTTC
TRBV5-1	TRBJ1-4	-	TRBD1	CASSIGQGPYVLEKLFF	TGCGCCAGCAGCATTGGACAGGGTCCTTACGTATTGGAAAAACTGTTTTTT
TRBV28	TRBJ1-5	-	TRBD1	CASSLSIGVTGQSGNQPQHF	TGTGCCAGCAGTTTAAGTATTGGTGTGACAGGGCAGAGTGGCAATCAGCCCCAGCATTTT
TRBV6-6	TRBJ2-1	-	TRBD2	CASCRGGTNEQFF	TGTGCCAGTTGTCGGGGGGGCACCAATGAGCAGTTCTTC
TRBV7-9	TRBJ2-7	-	-	CASSGGHEQYF	TGTGCCAGCTCTGGGGGCCACGAGCAGTACTTC
TRBV6-5	TRBJ1-2	-	TRBD1	CASSPGQGRGYTF	TGTGCCAGCAGTCCGGGACAGGGGCGCGGCTACACCTTC
TRBV6-5	TRBJ2-2	-	-	CASSYPTRTGELFF	TGTGCCAGCAGTTACCCCACAAGAACCGGGGAGCTGTTTTTT
TRBV9	TRBJ1-3	-	-	CASSQDEGNTIYF	TGTGCCAGCAGCCAAGATGAAGGAAACACCATATATTTT
TRBV7-9	TRBJ2-2	-	-	CASSSRPNTGELFF	TGTGCCAGCAGCTCCCGGCCGAACACCGGGGAGCTGTTTTTT
TRBV2	TRBJ2-7	-	-	CASSQTNLGNEQYF	TGTGCCAGCAGCCAGACAAACCTGGGGAACGAGCAGTACTTC
TRBV5-5	TRBJ2-3	few	TRBD2	CASSLASGGSDTQYF	TGTGCCAGCAGCTTGGCTAGCGGGGGGTCCGATACGCAGTATTTT
TRBV4-1	TRBJ2-5	-	-	CASSQGLGETQYF	TGCGCCAGCAGCCAAGGGTTGGGGGAGACCCAGTACTTC
TRBV28	TRBJ2-2	few	-	CASSSSTRRLGYSGELFF	TGTGCCAGCAGTTCATCGACCAGACGACTAGGGTATTCTGGGGAGCTGTTTTTT
TRBV5-4	TRBJ2-2	few	-	CASSLPTGELFF	TGTGCCAGCAGCCTTCCCACCGGGGAGCTGTTTTTT
TRBV19	TRBJ1-5	once	-	CASRWYSNQPQHF	TGTGCCAGTAGGTGGTATAGCAATCAGCCCCAGCATTTT
TRBV6-2/TRBV6-3	TRBJ1-1	few	TRBD1	CASSYPQGIAEAFF	TGTGCCAGCAGTTACCCACAGGGGATTGCTGAAGCTTTCTTT
TRBV30	TRBJ2-3	-	-	CAWSGGSSDTQYF	TGTGCCTGGAGCGGGGGAAGCTCGGATACGCAGTATTTT
TRBV7-8	TRBJ2-1	-	-	CASSLDGNSYNEQFF	TGTGCCAGCAGCTTAGACGGGAACTCCTACAATGAGCAGTTCTTC
TRBV5-1	TRBJ2-3	-	-	CASSLVQLQGPETDTQYF	TGCGCCAGCAGCTTGGTCCAACTACAGGGCCCGGAGACAGATACGCAGTATTTT
TRBV10-2	TRBJ1-1	-	-	CASSESRGWNTEAFF	TGCGCCAGCAGTGAAAGTAGGGGCTGGAACACTGAAGCTTTCTTT
TRBV4-3	TRBJ2-5	-	-	CASSQDRRETQYF	TGCGCCAGCAGCCAAGATCGTCGCGAGACCCAGTACTTC
TRBV5-4	TRBJ1-6	-	-	CASSPGGNSPLHF	TGTGCCAGCAGCCCGGGGGGCAATTCACCCCTCCACTTT
TRBV12-3/TRBV12-4	TRBJ1-2	-	-	CASSFVPNYGYTF	TGTGCCAGCAGTTTTGTACCTAACTATGGCTACACCTTC
TRBV9	TRBJ1-1	-	-	CASSHSNTEAFF	TGTGCCAGCAGCCATTCGAACACTGAAGCTTTCTTT
TRBV7-9	TRBJ1-1	-	-	CASKMGAGHTEAFF	TGTGCCAGCAAAATGGGGGCAGGGCACACTGAAGCTTTCTTT
TRBV5-5	TRBJ1-4	-	-	CASSLVWGANEKLFF	TGTGCCAGCAGCTTGGTGTGGGGAGCTAATGAAAAACTGTTTTTT
TRBV11-3	TRBJ2-1	-	TRBD1	CASSSTGFGEQFF	TGTGCCAGCAGCTCGACAGGGTTCGGTGAGCAGTTCTTC
TRBV27	TRBJ2-1	-	-	CASSQDRPYNEQFF	TGTGCCAGCAGCCAAGATCGGCCCTACAATGAGCAGTTCTTC
TRBV7-8	TRBJ2-1	-	-	CASSPGVSSYNEQFF	TGTGCCAGCAGCCCCGGGGTTTCCTCCTACAATGAGCAGTTCTTC
TRBV1	TRBJ2-5	-	-	CTSSQDWLTSGLQETQYF	TGCACCAGCAGCCAAGATTGGTTGACTAGCGGCCTCCAAGAGACCCAGTACTTC
TRBV6-2/TRBV6-3	TRBJ1-2	-	-	CASSYWTLSEGYTF	TGTGCCAGCAGTTACTGGACACTCTCGGAGGGCTACACCTTC
TRBV30	TRBJ1-6	-	-	CAWEQGTNSPLHF	TGTGCCTGGGAACAGGGTACTAATTCACCCCTCCACTTT
TRBV11-2	TRBJ2-5	-	TRBD1	CASSHPYRGEYQETQYF	TGTGCCAGCAGCCACCCGTACAGGGGGGAATATCAAGAGACCCAGTACTTC
TRBV7-9	TRBJ1-2	-	-	CASSLGRNPNYGYTF	TGTGCCAGCAGCTTAGGGAGGAATCCTAACTATGGCTACACCTTC
TRBV19	TRBJ2-3	once	-	CATRTRTDTQYF	TGTGCTACCCGGACCCGCACGGATACGCAGTATTTT
TRBV19	TRBJ2-6	-	-	CASSIGRGVSGANVLTF	TGTGCCAGTAGTATCGGTAGGGGGGTCTCCGGGGCCAACGTCCTGACTTTC
TRBV9	TRBJ1-3	few	TRBD1	CASSPDRVTSVGRNTIYF	TGTGCCAGCAGCCCGGACAGGGTTACCTCGGTTGGCAGAAACACCATATATTTT